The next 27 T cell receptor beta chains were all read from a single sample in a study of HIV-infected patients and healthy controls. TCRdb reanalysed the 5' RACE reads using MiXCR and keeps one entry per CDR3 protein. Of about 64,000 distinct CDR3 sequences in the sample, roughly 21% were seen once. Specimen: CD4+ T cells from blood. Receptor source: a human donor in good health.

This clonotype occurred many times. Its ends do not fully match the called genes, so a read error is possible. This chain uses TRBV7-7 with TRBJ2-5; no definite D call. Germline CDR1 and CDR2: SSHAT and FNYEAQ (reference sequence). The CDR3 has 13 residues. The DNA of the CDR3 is TGTGCTAGCAGCTTAGACGCCCAGGAGACCCAGTACTTC. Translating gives CASSLDAQETQYF.

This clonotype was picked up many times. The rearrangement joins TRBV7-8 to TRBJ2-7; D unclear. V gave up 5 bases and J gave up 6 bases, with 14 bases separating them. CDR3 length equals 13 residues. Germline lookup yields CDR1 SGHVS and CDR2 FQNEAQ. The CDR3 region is CASSHRVPAEQYF. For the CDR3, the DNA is TGTGCCAGCAGCCACCGGGTCCCGGCCGAGCAGTACTTC.

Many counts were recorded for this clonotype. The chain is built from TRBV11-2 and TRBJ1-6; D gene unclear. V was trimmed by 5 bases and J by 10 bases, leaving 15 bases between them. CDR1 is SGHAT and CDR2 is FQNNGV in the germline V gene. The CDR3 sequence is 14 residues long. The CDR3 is CASSPVRVTSPLHF. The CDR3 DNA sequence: TGTGCCAGCAGCCCGGTCCGGGTAACGTCACCCCTCCACTTT.

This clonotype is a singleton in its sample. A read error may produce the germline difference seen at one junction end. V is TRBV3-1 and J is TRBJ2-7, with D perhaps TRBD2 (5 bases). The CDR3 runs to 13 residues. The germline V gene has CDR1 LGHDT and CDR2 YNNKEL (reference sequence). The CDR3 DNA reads TGTACCAGCAGCCAACACTCGGGCGGGGAGCAGTACTTC. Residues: CTSSQHSGGEQYF.

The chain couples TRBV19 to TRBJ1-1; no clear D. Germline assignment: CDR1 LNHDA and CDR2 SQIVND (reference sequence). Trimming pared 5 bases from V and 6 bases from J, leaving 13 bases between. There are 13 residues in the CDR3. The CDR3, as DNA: TGTGCCAGTAGTTCCCAGGCTGGTTCTGAAGCTTTCTTT. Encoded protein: CASSSQAGSEAFF. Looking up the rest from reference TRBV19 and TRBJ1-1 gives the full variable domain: DGGITQSPKYLFRKEGQNVTLSCEQNLNHDAMYWYRQDPGQGLRLIYYSQIVNDFQKGDIAEGYSVSREKKESFPLTVTSAQKNPTAFYLCASSSQAGSEAFFGQGTRLTVV.

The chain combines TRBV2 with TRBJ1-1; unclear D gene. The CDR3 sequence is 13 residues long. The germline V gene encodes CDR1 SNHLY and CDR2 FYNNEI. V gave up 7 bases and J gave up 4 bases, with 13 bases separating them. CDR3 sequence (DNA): TGTGCCAGCATGCGGCGGGGTGGCACTGAAGCTTTCTTT. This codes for CASMRRGGTEAFF.

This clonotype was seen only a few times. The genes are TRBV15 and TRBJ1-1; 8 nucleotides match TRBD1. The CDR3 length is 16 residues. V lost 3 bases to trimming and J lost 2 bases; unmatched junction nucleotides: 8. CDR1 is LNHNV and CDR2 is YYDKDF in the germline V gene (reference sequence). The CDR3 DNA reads TGTGCCACCAGCAGCAGACAGGGGAGCCCTAACACTGAAGCTTTCTTT. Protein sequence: CATSSRQGSPNTEAFF.

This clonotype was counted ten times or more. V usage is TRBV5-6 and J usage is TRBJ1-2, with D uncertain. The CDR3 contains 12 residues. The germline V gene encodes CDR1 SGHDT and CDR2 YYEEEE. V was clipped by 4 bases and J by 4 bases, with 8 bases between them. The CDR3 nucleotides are TGTGCCAGCAGCCGAGACGTCTATGGCTACACCTTC. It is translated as CASSRDVYGYTF.

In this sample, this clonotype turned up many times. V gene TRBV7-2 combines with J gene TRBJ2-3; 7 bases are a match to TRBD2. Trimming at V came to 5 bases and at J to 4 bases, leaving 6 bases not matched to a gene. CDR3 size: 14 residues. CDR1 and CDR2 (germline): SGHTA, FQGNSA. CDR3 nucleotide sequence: TGTGCCAGCAGCGGAGGCGGGAGCGCAGATACGCAGTATTTT. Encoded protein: CASSGGGSADTQYF.

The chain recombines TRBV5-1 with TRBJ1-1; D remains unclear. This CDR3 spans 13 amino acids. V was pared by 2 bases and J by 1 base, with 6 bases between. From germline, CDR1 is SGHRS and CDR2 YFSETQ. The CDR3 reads CASSLNWNTEAFF. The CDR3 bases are TGCGCCAGCAGCTTAAACTGGAACACTGAAGCTTTCTTT.

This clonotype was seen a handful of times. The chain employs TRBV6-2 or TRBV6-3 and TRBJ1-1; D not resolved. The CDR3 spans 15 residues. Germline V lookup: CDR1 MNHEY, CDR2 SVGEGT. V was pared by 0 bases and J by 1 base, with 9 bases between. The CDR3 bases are TGTGCCAGCAGTTACTCATGGCTGGGGAACACTGAAGCTTTCTTT. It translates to CASSYSWLGNTEAFF.

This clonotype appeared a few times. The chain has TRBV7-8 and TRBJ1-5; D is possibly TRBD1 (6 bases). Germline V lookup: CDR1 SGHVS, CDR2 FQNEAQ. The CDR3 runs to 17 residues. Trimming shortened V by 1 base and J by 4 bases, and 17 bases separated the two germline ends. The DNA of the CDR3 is TGTGCCAGCAGCTTAGGGCCTATGGGGGGGGCTAATCAGCCCCAGCATTTT. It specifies CASSLGPMGGANQPQHF.

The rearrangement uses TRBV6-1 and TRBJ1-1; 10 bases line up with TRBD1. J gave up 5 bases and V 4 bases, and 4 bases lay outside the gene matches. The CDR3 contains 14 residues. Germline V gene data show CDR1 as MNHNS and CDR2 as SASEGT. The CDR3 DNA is TGTGCCAGCAGTGGGACAGGGGGGCTGACTGAAGCTTTCTTT. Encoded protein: CASSGTGGLTEAFF.

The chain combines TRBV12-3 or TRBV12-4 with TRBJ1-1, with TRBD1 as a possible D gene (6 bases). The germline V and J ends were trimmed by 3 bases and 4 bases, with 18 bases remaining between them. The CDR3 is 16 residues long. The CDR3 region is CASSLEDRPVVTEAFF. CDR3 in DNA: TGTGCCAGCAGTTTGGAGGACAGACCTGTGGTCACTGAAGCTTTCTTT.

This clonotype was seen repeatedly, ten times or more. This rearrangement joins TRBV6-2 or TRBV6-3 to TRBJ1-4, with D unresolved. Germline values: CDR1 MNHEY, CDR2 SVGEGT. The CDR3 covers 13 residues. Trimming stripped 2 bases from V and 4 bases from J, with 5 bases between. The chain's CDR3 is CASSYQLNEKLFF. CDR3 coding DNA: TGTGCCAGCAGTTACCAGCTTAATGAAAAACTGTTTTTT.

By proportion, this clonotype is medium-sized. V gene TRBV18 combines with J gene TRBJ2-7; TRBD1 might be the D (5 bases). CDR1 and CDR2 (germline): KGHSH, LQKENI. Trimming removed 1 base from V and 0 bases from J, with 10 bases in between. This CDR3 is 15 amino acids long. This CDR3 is CASSPRQGSSYEQYF. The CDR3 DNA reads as TGTGCCAGCTCACCACGCCAGGGAAGCTCCTACGAGCAGTACTTC.

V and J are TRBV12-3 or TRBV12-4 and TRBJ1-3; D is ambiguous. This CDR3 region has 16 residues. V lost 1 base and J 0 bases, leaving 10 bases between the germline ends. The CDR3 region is CASSLDFRGSGNTIYF. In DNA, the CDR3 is TGTGCCAGCAGTTTAGATTTCCGGGGCTCTGGAAACACCATATATTTT.

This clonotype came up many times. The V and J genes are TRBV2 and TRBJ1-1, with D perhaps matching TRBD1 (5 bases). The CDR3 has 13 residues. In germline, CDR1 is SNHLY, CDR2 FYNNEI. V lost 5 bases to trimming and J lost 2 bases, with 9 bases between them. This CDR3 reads CASSIQGNTEAFF. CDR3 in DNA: TGTGCCAGCAGTATTCAGGGAAACACTGAAGCTTTCTTT.

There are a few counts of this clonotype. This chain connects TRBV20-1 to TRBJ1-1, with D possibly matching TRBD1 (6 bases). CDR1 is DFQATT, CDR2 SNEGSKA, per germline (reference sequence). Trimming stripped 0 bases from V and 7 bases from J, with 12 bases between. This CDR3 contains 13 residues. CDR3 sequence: CSARDGGGLEAFF. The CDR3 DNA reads TGCAGTGCTAGAGATGGCGGGGGGCTTGAAGCTTTCTTT.

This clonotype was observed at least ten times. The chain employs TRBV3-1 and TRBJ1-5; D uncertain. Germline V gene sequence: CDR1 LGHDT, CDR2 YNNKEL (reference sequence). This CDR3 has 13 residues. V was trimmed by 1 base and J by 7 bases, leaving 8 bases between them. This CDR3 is CASSQGSGQPQHF. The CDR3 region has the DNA TGTGCCAGCAGCCAAGGATCGGGGCAGCCCCAGCATTTT.

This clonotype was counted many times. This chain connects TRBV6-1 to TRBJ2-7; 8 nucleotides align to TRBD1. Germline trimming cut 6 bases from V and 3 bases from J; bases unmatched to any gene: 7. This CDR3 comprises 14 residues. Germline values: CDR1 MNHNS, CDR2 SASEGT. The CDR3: CASRPGQVLYEQYF. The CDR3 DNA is TGTGCCAGCAGGCCGGGACAGGTACTCTACGAGCAGTACTTC.

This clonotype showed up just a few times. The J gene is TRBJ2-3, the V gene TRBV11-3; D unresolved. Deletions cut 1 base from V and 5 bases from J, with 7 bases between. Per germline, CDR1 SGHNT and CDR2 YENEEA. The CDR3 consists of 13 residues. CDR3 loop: CASSLGTRDTQYF. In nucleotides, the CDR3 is TGTGCCAGCAGCTTAGGTACCAGAGATACGCAGTATTTT.

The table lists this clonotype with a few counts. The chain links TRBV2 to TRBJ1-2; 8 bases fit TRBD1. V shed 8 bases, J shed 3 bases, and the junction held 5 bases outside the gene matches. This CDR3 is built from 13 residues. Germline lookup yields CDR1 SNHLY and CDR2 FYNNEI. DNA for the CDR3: TGTGCCAGCGGGACGACAGGGGACTATGGCTACACCTTC. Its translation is CASGTTGDYGYTF.

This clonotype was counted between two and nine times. The CDR3 coding sequence is TGTGCCAGCAGTAAACAGGGCCTCGGGACCCAGTACTTC. It encodes CASSKQGLGTQYF. The chain joins TRBV7-2 to TRBJ2-5; D may be TRBD1 (6 bases). The CDR3 sequence is 13 residues long. Trimming removed 6 bases from V and 7 bases from J, with 15 bases in between. Germline CDR1 is SGHTA and CDR2 is FQGNSA.

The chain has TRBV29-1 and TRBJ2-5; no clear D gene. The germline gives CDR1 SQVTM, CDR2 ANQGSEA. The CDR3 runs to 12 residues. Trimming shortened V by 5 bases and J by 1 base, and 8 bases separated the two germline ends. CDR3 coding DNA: TGCAGCGTTCAGGCAGCCCAAGAGACCCAGTACTTC. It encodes CSVQAAQETQYF.

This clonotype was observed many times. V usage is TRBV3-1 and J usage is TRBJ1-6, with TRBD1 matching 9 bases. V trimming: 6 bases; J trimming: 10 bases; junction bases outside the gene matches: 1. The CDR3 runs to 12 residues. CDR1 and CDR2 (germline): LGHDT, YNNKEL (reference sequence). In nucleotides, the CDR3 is TGTGCCAGCAGGACAGGGGGGTCACCCCTCCACTTT. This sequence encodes CASRTGGSPLHF.

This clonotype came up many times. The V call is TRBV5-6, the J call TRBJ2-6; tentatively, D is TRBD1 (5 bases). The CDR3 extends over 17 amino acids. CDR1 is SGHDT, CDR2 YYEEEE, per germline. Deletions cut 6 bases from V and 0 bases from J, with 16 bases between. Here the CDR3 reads CASTRRTQSSGANVLTF. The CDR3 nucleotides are TGTGCCAGCACCCGCCGGACACAGAGCTCTGGGGCCAACGTCCTGACTTTC.